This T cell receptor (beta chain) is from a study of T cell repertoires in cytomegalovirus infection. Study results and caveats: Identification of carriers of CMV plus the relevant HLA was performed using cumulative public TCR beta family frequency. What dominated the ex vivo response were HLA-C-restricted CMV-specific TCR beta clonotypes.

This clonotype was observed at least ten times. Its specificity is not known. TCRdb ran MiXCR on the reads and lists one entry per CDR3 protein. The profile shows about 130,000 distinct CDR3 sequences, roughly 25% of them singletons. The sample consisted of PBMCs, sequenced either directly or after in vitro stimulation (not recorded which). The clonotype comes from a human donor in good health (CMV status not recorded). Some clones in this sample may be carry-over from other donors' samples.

The CDR3 region is CASSLGYYEQYF. In DNA, the CDR3 is TGTGCCAGCAGCTTAGGGTACTACGAGCAGTACTTC. The chain employs TRBV7-2 and TRBJ2-7; no definite D call. The CDR3 runs to 12 residues. Trimming left V 1 base short and J 3 bases short, with 4 bases between. Germline assignment: CDR1 SGHTA and CDR2 FQGNSA.